This T cell receptor (beta chain) was sequenced for a study of T cell responses to AZD1222 COVID-19 vaccine. Notes on the study in general: AZD1222 recipients seropositive at baseline numbered only five or six. An increase in Spike-specific TCR breadth and depth was observed after two AZD1222 doses. Donors skewed white British and female; clonal diversity was possibly underestimated.

Notes on this clone: Its matching antigen is unknown.

This CDR3 has 13 residues. Looked up from germline, CDR1 is SGHRS and CDR2 is YFSETQ. Trimming removed 3 bases at V and 1 base at J, with 7 bases between. Data came from immunoSEQ multiplex PCR; TCRdb stores just in-frame clones and leaves some out. Of some 130,000 clones listed, around 90% are singletons. The source is an adult in good health. The material was peripheral blood, obtained on day 0 of AZD1222 vaccination. V usage is TRBV5-1 and J usage is TRBJ1-1; D uncertain. The CDR3 DNA reads TGCGCCAGCAGCTCGGACTGGAACACTGAAGCTTTCTTT. Translation gives CASSSDWNTEAFF. Full variable domain (missing parts from reference TRBV5-1 and TRBJ1-1): KAGVTQTPRYLIKTRGQQVTLSCSPISGHRSVSWYQQTPGQGLQFLFEYFSETQRNKGNFPGRFSGRQFSNSRSEMNVSTLELGDSALYLCASSSDWNTEAFFGQGTRLTVV.